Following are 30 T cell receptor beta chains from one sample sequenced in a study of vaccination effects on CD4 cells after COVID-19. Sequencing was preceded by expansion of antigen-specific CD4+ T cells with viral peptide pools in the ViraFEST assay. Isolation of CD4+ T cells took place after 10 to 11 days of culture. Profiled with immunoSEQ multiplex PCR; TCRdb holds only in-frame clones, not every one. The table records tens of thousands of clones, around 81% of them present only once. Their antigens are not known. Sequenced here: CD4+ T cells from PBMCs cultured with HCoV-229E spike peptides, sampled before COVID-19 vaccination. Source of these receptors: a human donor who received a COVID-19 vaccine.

The CDR3 loop is CASSLTGDGYSPLHF. The CDR3 DNA is TGTGCCAGCAGCTTAACCGGCGACGGATATTCACCCCTCCACTTT. This chain uses TRBV7-3 with TRBJ1-6, with D hard to call. The CDR3 loop spans 15 amino acids. The V gene lost 0 bases and the J gene lost 8 bases, with 11 bases spanning the gap. The germline CDR1 and CDR2 sequences are SGHTA and FQGTGA.

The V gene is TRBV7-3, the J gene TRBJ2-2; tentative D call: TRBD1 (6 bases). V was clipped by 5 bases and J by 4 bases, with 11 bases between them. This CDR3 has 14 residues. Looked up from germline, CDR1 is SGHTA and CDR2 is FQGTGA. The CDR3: CASSVTGFTGELFF. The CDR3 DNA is TGTGCCAGCAGCGTTACAGGGTTCACCGGGGAGCTGTTTTTT. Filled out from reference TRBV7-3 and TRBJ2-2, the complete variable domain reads GAGVSQTPSNKVTEKGKYVELRCDPISGHTALYWYRQSLGQGPEFLIYFQGTGAADDSGLPNDRFFAVRPEGSVSTLKIQRTERGDSAVYLCASSVTGFTGELFFGEGSRLTVL.

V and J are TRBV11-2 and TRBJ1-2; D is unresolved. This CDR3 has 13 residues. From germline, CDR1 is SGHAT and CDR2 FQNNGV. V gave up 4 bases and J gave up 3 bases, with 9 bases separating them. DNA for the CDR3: TGTGCCAGCAGCTCGGACGGACACTATGGCTACACCTTC. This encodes CASSSDGHYGYTF.

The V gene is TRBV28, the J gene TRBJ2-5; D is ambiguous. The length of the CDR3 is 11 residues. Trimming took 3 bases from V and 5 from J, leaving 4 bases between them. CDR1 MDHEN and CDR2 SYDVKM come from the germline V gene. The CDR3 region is CASSFGETQYF. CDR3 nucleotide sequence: TGTGCCAGCAGTTTCGGCGAGACCCAGTACTTC.

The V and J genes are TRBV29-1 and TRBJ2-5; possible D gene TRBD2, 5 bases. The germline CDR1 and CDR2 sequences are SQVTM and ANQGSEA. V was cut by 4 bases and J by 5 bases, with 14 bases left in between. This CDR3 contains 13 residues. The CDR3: CSVVRSTGETQYF. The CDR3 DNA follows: TGCAGCGTTGTAAGATCAACGGGGGAGACCCAGTACTTC.

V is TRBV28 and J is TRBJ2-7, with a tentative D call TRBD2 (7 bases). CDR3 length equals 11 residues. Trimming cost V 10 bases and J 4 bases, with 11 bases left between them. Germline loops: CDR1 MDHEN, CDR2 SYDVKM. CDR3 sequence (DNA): TGTGCCACGGGGGGCGGATACGAGCAGTACGTC. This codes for CATGGGYEQYV.

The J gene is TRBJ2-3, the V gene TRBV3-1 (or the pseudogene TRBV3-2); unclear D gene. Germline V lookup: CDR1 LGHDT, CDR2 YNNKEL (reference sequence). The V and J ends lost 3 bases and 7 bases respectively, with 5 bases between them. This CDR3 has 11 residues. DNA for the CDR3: TGTGCCAGCAGCCAGCTGTATACGCAGTATTTT. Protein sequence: CASSQLYTQYF.

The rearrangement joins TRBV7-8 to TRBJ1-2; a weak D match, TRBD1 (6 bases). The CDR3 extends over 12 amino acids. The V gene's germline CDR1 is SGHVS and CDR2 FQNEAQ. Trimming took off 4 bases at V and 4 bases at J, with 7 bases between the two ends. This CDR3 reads CASSSQGYGYTF. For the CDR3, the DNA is TGTGCCAGCAGCTCACAGGGCTATGGCTACACCTTC.

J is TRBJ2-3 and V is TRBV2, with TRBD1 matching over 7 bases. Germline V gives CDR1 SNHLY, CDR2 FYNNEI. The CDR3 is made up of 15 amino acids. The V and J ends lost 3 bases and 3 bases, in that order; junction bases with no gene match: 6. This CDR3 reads CASSDDRVSTDTQYF. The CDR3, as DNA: TGTGCCAGCAGTGATGACAGGGTCTCGACAGATACGCAGTATTTT.

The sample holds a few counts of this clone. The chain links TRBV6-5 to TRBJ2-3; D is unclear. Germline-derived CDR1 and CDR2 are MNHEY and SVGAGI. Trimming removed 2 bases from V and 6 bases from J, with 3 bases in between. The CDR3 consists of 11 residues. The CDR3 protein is CASSYGDTQYF. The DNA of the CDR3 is TGTGCCAGCAGTTACGGGGATACGCAGTATTTT.

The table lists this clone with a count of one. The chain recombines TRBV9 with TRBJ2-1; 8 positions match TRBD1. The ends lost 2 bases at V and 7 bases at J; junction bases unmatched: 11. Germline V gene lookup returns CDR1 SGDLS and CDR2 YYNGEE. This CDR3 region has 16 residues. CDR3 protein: CASSVRGKTGVNEQFF. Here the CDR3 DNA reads TGTGCCAGCAGCGTCAGGGGGAAGACAGGGGTGAATGAGCAGTTCTTC.

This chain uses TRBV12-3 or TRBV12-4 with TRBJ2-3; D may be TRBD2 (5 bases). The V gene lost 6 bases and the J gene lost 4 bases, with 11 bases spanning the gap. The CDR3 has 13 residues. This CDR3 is CASSQDWSDTQYF. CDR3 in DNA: TGTGCCAGCAGCCAGGACTGGTCAGATACGCAGTATTTT.

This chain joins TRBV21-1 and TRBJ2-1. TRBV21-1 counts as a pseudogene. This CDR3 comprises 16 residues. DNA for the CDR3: TGTGCCAGCAGCAAACTCGAGGGGCAATCCTACAATGAGCAGTTCTTC. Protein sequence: CASSKLEGQSYNEQFF.

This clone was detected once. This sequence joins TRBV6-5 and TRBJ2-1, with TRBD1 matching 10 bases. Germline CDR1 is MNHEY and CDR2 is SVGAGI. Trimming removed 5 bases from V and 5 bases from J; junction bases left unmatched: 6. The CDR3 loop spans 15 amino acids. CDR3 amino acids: CASSTDRGGNNEQFF. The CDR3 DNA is TGTGCCAGCAGTACGGACAGGGGGGGAAACAATGAGCAGTTCTTC.

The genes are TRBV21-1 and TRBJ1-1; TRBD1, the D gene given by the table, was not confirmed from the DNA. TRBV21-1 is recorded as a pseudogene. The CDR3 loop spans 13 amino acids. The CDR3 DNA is TGTGCCAGCAGCTTGACAGGGGACACTGAAGCTTTCTTT. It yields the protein CASSLTGDTEAFF.

CDR3 in amino acids: CAISATTGENTEAFF. Here the CDR3 DNA reads TGTGCCATCAGTGCCACGACAGGGGAGAACACTGAAGCTTTCTTT. The J gene is TRBJ1-1, the V gene TRBV10-3; 8 bases agree with TRBD1. V was clipped by 4 bases and J by 1 base; unmatched bases: 5. The length of the CDR3 is 15 residues. Per germline, CDR1 ENHRY and CDR2 SYGVKD.

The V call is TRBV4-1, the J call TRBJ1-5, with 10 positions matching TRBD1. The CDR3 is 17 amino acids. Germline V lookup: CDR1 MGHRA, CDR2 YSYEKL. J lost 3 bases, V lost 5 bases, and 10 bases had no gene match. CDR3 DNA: TGCGCCAGCAGCTCGCCCGGGACAGGGGACATCAATCAGCCCCAGCATTTT. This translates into CASSSPGTGDINQPQHF.

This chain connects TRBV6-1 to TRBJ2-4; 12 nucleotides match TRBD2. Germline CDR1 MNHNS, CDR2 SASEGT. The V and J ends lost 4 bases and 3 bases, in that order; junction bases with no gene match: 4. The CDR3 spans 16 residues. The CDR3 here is CASSGLAGVGKNIQYF. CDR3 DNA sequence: TGTGCCAGCAGTGGACTAGCGGGGGTTGGCAAAAACATTCAGTACTTC.

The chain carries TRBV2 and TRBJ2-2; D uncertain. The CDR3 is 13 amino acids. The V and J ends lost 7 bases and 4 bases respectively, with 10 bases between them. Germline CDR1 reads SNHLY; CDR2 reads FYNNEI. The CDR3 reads CASKSRFTGELFF. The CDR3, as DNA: TGTGCCAGCAAGTCCAGGTTCACCGGGGAGCTGTTTTTT.

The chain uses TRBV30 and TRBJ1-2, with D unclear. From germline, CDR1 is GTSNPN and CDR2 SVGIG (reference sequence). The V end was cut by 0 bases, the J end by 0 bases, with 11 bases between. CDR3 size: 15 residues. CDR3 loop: CAWSVGISANYGYTF. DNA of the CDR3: TGTGCCTGGAGTGTTGGTATCTCAGCTAACTATGGCTACACCTTC.

Written as DNA, the CDR3 is TGTGCCAGCAGCTTGAAGGGGACGGCGACAGGGGGCGCCGGGACTGAAGCTTTCTTT. Amino acids: CASSLKGTATGGAGTEAFF. The chain joins TRBV5-5 to TRBJ1-1; 10 bases agree with TRBD1. Losses at the gene ends were 1 base for V and 5 bases for J; bases not matched to a gene: 17. CDR3 length: 19 residues. CDR1 and CDR2 from the germline V gene are SGHKS and YYEKEE (reference sequence). The variable domain in full, with the rest retrieved from reference TRBV5-5 and TRBJ1-1, is DAGVTQSPTHLIKTRGQQVTLRCSPISGHKSVSWYQQVLGQGPQFIFQYYEKEERGRGNFPDRFSARQFPNYSSELNVNALLLGDSALYLCASSLKGTATGGAGTEAFFGQGTRLTVV.

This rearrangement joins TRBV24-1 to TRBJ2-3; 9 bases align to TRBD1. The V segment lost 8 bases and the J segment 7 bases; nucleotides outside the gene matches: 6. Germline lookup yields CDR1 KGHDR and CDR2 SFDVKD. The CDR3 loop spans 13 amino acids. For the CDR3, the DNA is TGTGCCACCAATCCGGGACAGGGATATACGCAGTATTTT. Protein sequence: CATNPGQGYTQYF.

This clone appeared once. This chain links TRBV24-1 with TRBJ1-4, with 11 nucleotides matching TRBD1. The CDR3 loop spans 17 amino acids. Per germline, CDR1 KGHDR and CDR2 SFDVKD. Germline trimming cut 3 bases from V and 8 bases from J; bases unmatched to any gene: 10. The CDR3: CATSDPRTGGAREKLFF. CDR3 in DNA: TGTGCCACCAGTGATCCGCGGACAGGGGGCGCGAGGGAAAAACTGTTTTTT.

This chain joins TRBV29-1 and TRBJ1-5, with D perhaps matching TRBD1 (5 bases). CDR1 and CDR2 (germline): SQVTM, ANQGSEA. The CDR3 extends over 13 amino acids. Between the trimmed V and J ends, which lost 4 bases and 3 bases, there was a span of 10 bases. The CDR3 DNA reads TGCAGCGTTGGATGGGGGTTCAATCAGCCCCAGCATTTT. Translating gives CSVGWGFNQPQHF.

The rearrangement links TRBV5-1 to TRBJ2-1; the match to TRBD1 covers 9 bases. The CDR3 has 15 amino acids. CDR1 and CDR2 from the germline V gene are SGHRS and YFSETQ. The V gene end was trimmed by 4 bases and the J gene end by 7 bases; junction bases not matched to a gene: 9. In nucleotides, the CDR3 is TGCGCCAGCAGCCGGGTCCGGGACAGGGTAAATGAGCAGTTCTTC. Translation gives CASSRVRDRVNEQFF.

The DNA for the CDR3 is TGTGCCAGCTCATTACGTCCGGGACGGGACAATGAAAAACTGTTTTTT. It specifies CASSLRPGRDNEKLFF. The chain links TRBV18 to TRBJ1-4; maybe TRBD1 (5 bases). The CDR3 runs 16 residues. With 5 bases removed from V and 5 bases from J, the gap between germline ends came to 18 bases. CDR1 KGHSH and CDR2 LQKENI come from the germline V gene.

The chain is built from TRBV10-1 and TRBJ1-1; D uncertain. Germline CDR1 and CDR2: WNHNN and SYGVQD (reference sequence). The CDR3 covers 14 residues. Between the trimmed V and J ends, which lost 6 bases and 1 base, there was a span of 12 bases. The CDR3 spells CASRADMTNTEAFF. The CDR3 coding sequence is TGCGCCAGCAGGGCCGACATGACGAACACTGAAGCTTTCTTT.

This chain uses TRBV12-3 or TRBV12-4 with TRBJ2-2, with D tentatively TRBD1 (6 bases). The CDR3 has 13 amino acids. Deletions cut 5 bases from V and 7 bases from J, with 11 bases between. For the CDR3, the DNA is TGTGCCAGCAGTCCCTACAGGGTCGGGGAGCTGTTTTTT. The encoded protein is CASSPYRVGELFF.

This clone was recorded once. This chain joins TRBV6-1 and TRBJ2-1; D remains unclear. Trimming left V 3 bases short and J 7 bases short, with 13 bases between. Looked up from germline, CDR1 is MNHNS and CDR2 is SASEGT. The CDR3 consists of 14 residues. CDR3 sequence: CASSELQSWNEQFF. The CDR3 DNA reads TGTGCCAGCAGTGAGCTCCAGTCTTGGAATGAGCAGTTCTTC.

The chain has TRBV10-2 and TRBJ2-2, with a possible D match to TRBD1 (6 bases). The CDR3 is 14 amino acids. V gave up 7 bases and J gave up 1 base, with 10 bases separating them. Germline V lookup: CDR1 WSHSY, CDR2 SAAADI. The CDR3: CASKADRNTGELFF. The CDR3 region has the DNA TGCGCCAGCAAGGCGGACAGGAACACCGGGGAGCTGTTTTTT.